One T cell receptor (beta chain) is described in this entry. Germline CDR1 and CDR2: SGHDT and YYEEEE. Trimming cost V 5 bases and J 0 bases, with 12 bases left between them. The CDR3 extends over 15 amino acids. The sample originates from a study of blood T cell repertoires in COVID-19. On the study more broadly: Samples came from the United States, Italy and Spain, spanning acute and convalescent COVID-19.

Original processing notes: Reference gene primer amplification yielded estimated nucleated cell counts. Measured with immunoSEQ multiplex PCR; TCRdb has only the in-frame clones, and not every one. The DNA was the basis for D and trimming; V, J and clone size are from that table. Of about 210,000 clones listed, 87% were seen once; the top ten hold approximately 10%. Assignments of participants to cohorts depended upon their own reported clinical history. The TCR originated in a man younger than 30 with acute COVID-19. The V and J genes are TRBV5-6 and TRBJ2-1; D gene uncertain. Sequencing input: PBMCs or T cells enriched from blood (not recorded which). The chain's CDR3 is CASRFDPSSYNEQFF. In nucleotides, the CDR3 is TGTGCCAGCAGATTTGATCCTAGCTCCTACAATGAGCAGTTCTTC.